The 31 T cell receptor beta chains presented below share a single source sample, sequenced in a study of a mutant IDH1 vaccine in newly diagnosed glioma. Regarding time point: week 35, safety follow-up. Each vaccine dose was 300 ug of mutant IDH1 20-mer peptide, with topical imiquimod. Antigens of these TCRs are unknown. The method was immunoSEQ multiplex PCR; TCRdb's version includes in-frame clones alone and lacks a portion of them. The data show approximately 60,000 clones, 74% seen once. The specimen comprised PBMCs, sampled from a glioma patient whose treatment included an IDH1 peptide vaccine. These receptors came from a middle-aged man with glioma.

V and J are TRBV10-3 and TRBJ1-1, with D unresolved. The CDR3 contains 13 residues. V lost 0 bases, J lost 4 bases, and 6 bases lay in between. Germline-derived CDR1 and CDR2 are ENHRY and SYGVKD. Here the CDR3 reads CAISESVSTEAFF. The CDR3 DNA sequence: TGTGCCATCAGTGAGTCCGTAAGCACTGAAGCTTTCTTT.

This clone appeared a single time. The rearrangement joins TRBV7-8 to TRBJ1-2; no firm D call. Germline loops: CDR1 SGHVS, CDR2 FQNEAQ. The V gene lost 0 bases and the J gene lost 6 bases, with 14 bases spanning the gap. The CDR3 contains 15 residues. The DNA for the CDR3 is TGTGCCAGCAGCTTAGCGTCTTTCGGGATCGATGGCTACACCTTC. It specifies CASSLASFGIDGYTF.

In its sample, this clone was seen once. The chain links TRBV19 to TRBJ2-7; 8 positions agree with TRBD1. The ends lost 4 bases at V and 4 bases at J; junction bases unmatched: 12. There are 16 residues in the CDR3. Germline CDR1 LNHDA, CDR2 SQIVND (reference sequence). The CDR3 loop is CASSRDSGQGGYEQYF. The CDR3, as DNA: TGTGCCAGTAGTAGGGACTCTGGACAGGGCGGATACGAGCAGTACTTC. The full variable domain, completed using reference TRBV19 and TRBJ2-7, is DGGITQSPKYLFRKEGQNVTLSCEQNLNHDAMYWYRQDPGQGLRLIYYSQIVNDFQKGDIAEGYSVSREKKESFPLTVTSAQKNPTAFYLCASSRDSGQGGYEQYFGPGTRLTVT.

This clone was seen a single time. This chain connects TRBV10-2 to TRBJ2-7; D possibly corresponds to TRBD1 (5 bases). The CDR3 is 15 residues long. Germline CDR1 and CDR2: WSHSY and SAAADI. V was trimmed by 1 base and J by 2 bases, leaving 12 bases between them. This chain's CDR3 is CASSEWGSGAYEQYF. CDR3 coding DNA: TGCGCCAGCAGTGAGTGGGGCAGTGGAGCCTACGAGCAGTACTTC.

The chain couples TRBV7-9 to TRBJ2-7, with D perhaps TRBD1 (6 bases). The germline V gene encodes CDR1 SEHNR and CDR2 FQNEAQ (reference sequence). The CDR3 consists of 12 residues. V gave up 6 bases and J gave up 5 bases, with 11 bases separating them. CDR3 loop: CASSQQGNEQYF. CDR3 in DNA: TGTGCCAGCAGTCAACAGGGAAACGAGCAGTACTTC.

The genes are TRBV27 and TRBJ1-5; D call uncertain. The CDR3 runs to 12 residues. V lost 5 bases, J lost 4 bases, and 6 bases lay in between. CDR1 is MNHEY, CDR2 SMNVEV, per germline (reference sequence). CDR3 amino acids: CASSRTNQPQHF. CDR3 DNA sequence: TGTGCCAGCAGTCGGACTAATCAGCCCCAGCATTTT.

This rearrangement joins TRBV12-5 to TRBJ2-1; maybe TRBD2 (5 bases). The CDR3 is made up of 12 amino acids. Germline V gene sequence: CDR1 LGHNT, CDR2 FRNRAP. The germline V and J ends were trimmed by 5 bases and 9 bases, with 11 bases remaining between them. The CDR3 loop is CASGPTKGEQFF. CDR3 sequence (DNA): TGTGCTAGTGGTCCGACTAAGGGTGAGCAGTTCTTC. Complete variable domain (other parts from reference TRBV12-5 and TRBJ2-1): DARVTQTPRHKVTEMGQEVTMRCQPILGHNTVFWYRQTMMQGLELLAYFRNRAPLDDSGMPKDRFSAEMPDATLATLKIQPSEPRDSAVYFCASGPTKGEQFFGPGTRLTVL.

This rearrangement joins TRBV5-1 to TRBJ2-3, with D possibly matching TRBD1 (6 bases). In germline, CDR1 is SGHRS, CDR2 YFSETQ. The V and J ends lost 2 bases and 5 bases respectively, with 15 bases between them. The CDR3 sequence is 15 residues long. This chain's CDR3 is CASSFGQGRGDTQYF. The CDR3 bases are TGCGCCAGCAGCTTTGGCCAGGGGCGAGGAGATACGCAGTATTTT.

The gene calls are TRBV7-9 and TRBJ2-7; D is perhaps TRBD2 (6 bases). The germline gives CDR1 SEHNR, CDR2 FQNEAQ (reference sequence). This CDR3 has 13 residues. Trimming took 5 bases from V and 6 from J, leaving 14 bases between them. The DNA for the CDR3 is TGTGCCAGCAGCCTTCCGCGGGACCCCGAGCAGTACTTC. It is translated as CASSLPRDPEQYF.

V is TRBV27 and J is TRBJ1-4; D remains unclear. CDR1 and CDR2 (germline): MNHEY, SMNVEV (reference sequence). V was shortened by 0 bases and J by 0 bases, with 8 bases between the two germline ends. The CDR3 totals 16 residues. CDR3 protein: CASSLSLGTTNEKLFF. CDR3 bases: TGTGCCAGCAGTTTATCGTTGGGGACAACTAATGAAAAACTGTTTTTT.

The genes are TRBV27 and TRBJ1-1; no clear D. CDR3 length equals 15 residues. From germline, CDR1 is MNHEY and CDR2 SMNVEV (reference sequence). Trimming removed 10 bases at V and 1 base at J, with 19 bases between. The chain's CDR3 is CATQAGSLGNTEAFF. The CDR3 DNA reads as TGTGCCACCCAAGCGGGCAGCCTAGGGAACACTGAAGCTTTCTTT.

The genes are TRBV30 and TRBJ1-2; maybe TRBD1 (5 bases). Per germline, CDR1 GTSNPN and CDR2 SVGIG (reference sequence). The CDR3 is 10 residues long. V lost 8 bases to trimming and J lost 8 bases, with 12 bases between them. The CDR3 protein is CADRDAGYTF. The CDR3 DNA reads as TGTGCCGACCGGGACGCCGGCTACACCTTC.

This clone appeared a few times. This chain connects TRBV7-9 to TRBJ1-1; tentatively, D is TRBD1 (5 bases). With 6 bases removed from V and 5 bases from J, the gap between germline ends came to 16 bases. In germline, CDR1 is SEHNR, CDR2 FQNEAQ (reference sequence). This CDR3 comprises 14 residues. In DNA, the CDR3 is TGTGCCAGCAGGTGGGACCCGCGGGAAACTGAAGCTTTCTTT. Its translation: CASRWDPRETEAFF.

The chain uses TRBV5-1 and TRBJ1-2; maybe TRBD1 (6 bases). CDR1 SGHRS and CDR2 YFSETQ come from the germline V gene. The CDR3 consists of 14 residues. The ends were cut back, 3 bases at V and 4 bases at J, with 13 bases in the middle. Here the CDR3 DNA reads TGCGCCAGCAGCTCAACGCAGGGGAGCTATGGCTACACCTTC. Encoded protein: CASSSTQGSYGYTF.

The rearrangement joins TRBV5-1 to TRBJ2-1; D is tentatively TRBD1 or TRBD2 (5 bases each). Germline V CDR1 and CDR2: SGHRS, YFSETQ. The CDR3 is made up of 14 amino acids. The V gene lost 4 bases and the J gene lost 6 bases, with 14 bases spanning the gap. CDR3 loop: CASSLGTVGNEQFF. DNA of the CDR3: TGCGCCAGCAGCCTTGGGACGGTTGGCAATGAGCAGTTCTTC.

The chain carries TRBV19 and TRBJ2-7, with D maybe TRBD1 (6 bases). Trimming removed 3 bases from V and 3 bases from J, with 12 bases in between. This CDR3 has 14 residues. CDR1 is LNHDA and CDR2 is SQIVND in the germline V gene (reference sequence). CDR3 sequence (DNA): TGTGCCAGTAGTATCGGGCAGGGGAACTACGAGCAGTACTTC. Protein: CASSIGQGNYEQYF.

This chain links TRBV27 with TRBJ2-2; D is uncertain. CDR3 length: 11 residues. Germline-derived CDR1 and CDR2 are MNHEY and SMNVEV (reference sequence). V dropped 4 bases and J dropped 7 bases, with 4 bases sitting between them. The CDR3 DNA reads as TGTGCCAGCAGTTACAGCGGGGAGCTGTTTTTT. Translating it yields CASSYSGELFF.

The chain employs TRBV6-6 and TRBJ1-4, with TRBD1 matching 8 bases. This CDR3 comprises 15 residues. J gave up 5 bases and V 2 bases, and 4 bases lay outside the gene matches. CDR1 and CDR2 from the germline V gene are MNHNY and SVGAGI (reference sequence). CDR3 in DNA: TGTGCCAGCAGTTACCCGGACAGGGAAAATGAAAAACTGTTTTTT. Protein product: CASSYPDRENEKLFF.

A few counts support this clone. J is TRBJ1-6 and V is TRBV6-4, with D uncertain. The CDR3 spans 13 residues. Germline V gene lookup returns CDR1 MRHNA and CDR2 SNTAGT. The ends were cut back, 4 bases at V and 6 bases at J, with 7 bases in the middle. The CDR3 loop is CASSVPLNSPLHF. The CDR3 bases are TGTGCCAGCAGTGTCCCCCTTAATTCACCCCTCCACTTT.

The table lists this clone with many counts. The V gene is TRBV5-1, the J gene TRBJ2-7, with D tentatively TRBD2 (5 bases). Between the trimmed V and J ends, which lost 0 bases and 4 bases, there was a span of 11 bases. There are 14 residues in the CDR3. CDR1 is SGHRS and CDR2 is YFSETQ in the germline V gene. CDR3 sequence: CASSLGSGPYEQYF. DNA for the CDR3: TGCGCCAGCAGCTTGGGGAGCGGACCTTACGAGCAGTACTTC.

This clone came up many times. CDR3 protein: CASSIRGLGNTEAFF. The CDR3 nucleotides are TGTGCCAGTAGTATAAGAGGGTTGGGGAACACTGAAGCTTTCTTT. The chain couples TRBV19 to TRBJ1-1; no clear D. CDR1 and CDR2 (germline): LNHDA, SQIVND (reference sequence). The CDR3 totals 15 residues. Deletions cut 2 bases from V and 1 base from J, with 11 bases between.

V usage is TRBV29-1 and J usage is TRBJ2-7, with D hard to call. V gave up 5 bases and J gave up 0 bases, with 5 bases separating them. The germline CDR1 and CDR2 sequences are SQVTM and ANQGSEA. The CDR3 is 11 amino acids. The CDR3 loop is CSVSNSYEQYF. CDR3 DNA: TGCAGCGTTAGCAACTCCTACGAGCAGTACTTC.

This sequence joins TRBV5-1 and TRBJ1-4, with 10 positions matching TRBD1. V shed 4 bases and J 7 bases; nucleotides not matched to a gene: 13. Germline CDR1 and CDR2: SGHRS and YFSETQ. The CDR3 is made up of 17 amino acids. CDR3 nucleotide sequence: TGCGCCAGCAGCCCGACAGGGGGCGGTCTAGTAGGTGAAAAACTGTTTTTT. Translation: CASSPTGGGLVGEKLFF.

The CDR3 coding sequence is TGTGCCAGCAGTAACAAATACAGGGGAACTGAAGCTTTCTTT. Translating it yields CASSNKYRGTEAFF. The chain employs TRBV6-5 and TRBJ1-1; 7 nucleotides line up with TRBD1. Per germline, CDR1 MNHEY and CDR2 SVGAGI. This CDR3 region has 14 residues. V lost 5 bases, J lost 5 bases, and 8 bases stayed unmatched.

This chain joins TRBV7-8 and TRBJ1-6; TRBD1 matches at 10 bases. With V trimmed by 3 bases and J by 10 bases, 9 bases remained unmatched. Germline V CDR1 and CDR2: SGHVS, FQNEAQ. The CDR3 totals 16 residues. The CDR3 here is CASSFPSGTGESPLHF. CDR3 DNA: TGTGCCAGCAGCTTCCCGTCGGGGACAGGGGAATCACCCCTCCACTTT. Combining the CDR3 with reference TRBV7-8 and TRBJ1-6 gives the whole variable domain GAGVSQSPRYKVAKRGQDVALRCDPISGHVSLFWYQQALGQGPEFLTYFQNEAQLDKSGLPSDRFFAERPEGSVSTLKIQRTQQEDSAVYLCASSFPSGTGESPLHFGNGTRLTVT.

The chain is built from TRBV4-1 and TRBJ2-5; tentatively, D is TRBD1 or TRBD2 (5 bases each). CDR3 length: 15 amino acids. CDR1 MGHRA and CDR2 YSYEKL come from the germline V gene. Trimming cost V 0 bases and J 2 bases, with 10 bases left between them. CDR3 residues: CASSQEGTEQETQYF. For the CDR3, the DNA is TGCGCCAGCAGCCAAGAGGGGACCGAACAAGAGACCCAGTACTTC.

The chain is built from TRBV13 and TRBJ1-2; unclear D gene. Germline V lookup: CDR1 PRHDT, CDR2 FYEKMQ (reference sequence). Trimming removed 5 bases from V and 5 bases from J, with 18 bases in between. The CDR3 contains 15 residues. CDR3: CASSHRTQSLYGYTF. As DNA, the CDR3 is TGTGCCAGCAGCCACCGGACCCAGAGTTTATATGGCTACACCTTC.

Of note for this clone: Distinct nucleotide sequences in the sample also encode this CDR3. The chain couples TRBV18 to TRBJ1-1; D is uncertain. V was cut by 2 bases and J by 1 base, with 5 bases left in between. CDR1 is KGHSH, CDR2 LQKENI, per germline. The CDR3 is 13 residues long. CDR3 protein: CASSPGENTEAFF. Written as DNA, the CDR3 is TGTGCCAGCTCACCAGGGGAGAACACTGAAGCTTTCTTT. Full variable domain (missing parts from reference TRBV18 and TRBJ1-1): NAGVMQNPRHLVRRRGQEARLRCSPMKGHSHVYWYRQLPEEGLKFMVYLQKENIIDESGMPKERFSAEFPKEGPSILRIQQVVRGDSAAYFCASSPGENTEAFFGQGTRLTVV.

DNA for the CDR3: TGTGCCAGCAGCTTAAATGGCGGGGGACGGGTGGATGAGCAGTTCTTC. Amino acid sequence: CASSLNGGGRVDEQFF. V usage is TRBV7-2 and J usage is TRBJ2-1, with TRBD2 matching 7 bases. Germline V gene sequence: CDR1 SGHTA, CDR2 FQGNSA. V was clipped by 2 bases and J by 8 bases; unmatched bases: 12. The CDR3 runs to 16 residues.

This clone was seen a handful of times. V is TRBV30 and J is TRBJ1-4; tentatively, D is TRBD1 (6 bases). Germline loops: CDR1 GTSNPN, CDR2 SVGIG (reference sequence). V gave up 1 base and J gave up 10 bases, with 10 bases separating them. This CDR3 contains 12 residues. CDR3 residues: CAWSGDMVKLFF. In DNA, the CDR3 is TGTGCCTGGAGTGGGGACATGGTAAAACTGTTTTTT.

The chain joins TRBV5-1 to TRBJ2-6; no reliable D call. CDR1 is SGHRS, CDR2 YFSETQ, per germline. The V and J ends lost 2 bases and 6 bases respectively, with 3 bases between them. The CDR3 is made up of 12 amino acids. DNA of the CDR3: TGCGCCAGCAGCTTAGAGGCCAACGTCCTGACTTTC. It specifies CASSLEANVLTF.